These 21 T cell receptor beta chains came from one sample sequenced in a study of cytomegalovirus exposure and HLA in healthy donors. Produced via immunoSEQ multiplex PCR; TCRdb's table is partial and in-frame only. The sample consists of some 240,000 clones, around 86% of them appearing once. The source material was PBMCs. All receptors derive from a woman aged 25 to 45 in good health and CMV-seropositive.

The chain links TRBV30 to TRBJ1-1, with 10 bases lining up with TRBD1. V was pared by 0 bases and J by 4 bases, with 2 bases of the junction left unmatched. Germline assignment: CDR1 GTSNPN and CDR2 SVGIG (reference sequence). CDR3 length: 14 residues. CDR3 DNA: TGTGCCTGGAGTGTACGGGACAGGGGCACTGAAGCTTTCTTT. Its translation: CAWSVRDRGTEAFF.

V is TRBV7-8 and J is TRBJ2-1, with TRBD2 matching 11 bases. Germline CDR1 SGHVS, CDR2 FQNEAQ. V lost 1 base to trimming and J lost 7 bases; unmatched junction nucleotides: 6. This CDR3 comprises 16 residues. CDR3 sequence (DNA): TGTGCCAGCAGCTTAGTATTCGCTAGCGGGAGGAATGAGCAGTTCTTC. This encodes CASSLVFASGRNEQFF.

The V call is TRBV5-1, the J call TRBJ2-7, with TRBD2 matching over 9 bases. There are 15 residues in the CDR3. The V segment lost 5 bases and the J segment 0 bases; nucleotides outside the gene matches: 6. Germline lookup yields CDR1 SGHRS and CDR2 YFSETQ. The CDR3 DNA sequence: TGCGCCAGCAGGGGTAGCGGGGGCCACTCCTACGAGCAGTACTTC. Translation gives CASRGSGGHSYEQYF. The full variable domain, in which reference TRBV5-1 and TRBJ2-7 provide the parts outside the CDR3, is KAGVTQTPRYLIKTRGQQVTLSCSPISGHRSVSWYQQTPGQGLQFLFEYFSETQRNKGNFPGRFSGRQFSNSRSEMNVSTLELGDSALYLCASRGSGGHSYEQYFGPGTRLTVT.

This chain joins TRBV5-1 and TRBJ2-5; no firm D call. The V gene lost 6 bases and the J gene lost 3 bases, with 12 bases spanning the gap. CDR3 length equals 13 residues. Germline V gene lookup returns CDR1 SGHRS and CDR2 YFSETQ. CDR3 amino acids: CASNLGSEETQYF. The CDR3 region has the DNA TGCGCCAGCAACCTCGGTTCTGAAGAGACCCAGTACTTC.

J is TRBJ1-3 and V is TRBV18, with D uncertain. V was shortened by 2 bases and J by 0 bases, with 8 bases between the two germline ends. The CDR3 totals 15 residues. The germline V gene encodes CDR1 KGHSH and CDR2 LQKENI. The CDR3 DNA is TGTGCCAGCTCACCAGCGAGAAGCTCTGGAAACACCATATATTTT. Its translation: CASSPARSSGNTIYF.

In this sample, this clone turned up a few times. J is TRBJ1-2 and V is TRBV2, with 10 nucleotides matching TRBD1. Germline values: CDR1 SNHLY, CDR2 FYNNEI. The ends lost 3 bases at V and 7 bases at J; junction bases unmatched: 5. This CDR3 contains 14 residues. CDR3 residues: CASSDLTGGAGYTF. Here the CDR3 DNA reads TGTGCCAGCAGTGACTTGACAGGGGGCGCTGGCTACACCTTC.

The gene calls are TRBV4-2 and TRBJ1-5; D call uncertain. Germline V gene lookup returns CDR1 LGHNA and CDR2 YNFKEQ. The germline V and J ends were trimmed by 0 bases and 0 bases, with 18 bases remaining between them. This CDR3 region has 19 residues. The CDR3 bases are TGTGCCAGCAGCCAAGATTCGGGGTCAGGCGTCAATAGCAATCAGCCCCAGCATTTT. Protein product: CASSQDSGSGVNSNQPQHF.

The rearrangement links TRBV5-6 to TRBJ2-7; 7 nucleotides agree with TRBD1. CDR1 and CDR2 from the germline V gene are SGHDT and YYEEEE. V lost 8 bases, J lost 0 bases, and 5 bases stayed unmatched. The CDR3 runs 13 residues. This CDR3 is CASGTVSSYEQYF. The CDR3 coding sequence is TGTGCCAGTGGGACAGTAAGCTCCTACGAGCAGTACTTC.

The chain joins TRBV5-1 to TRBJ2-3; D remains ambiguous. Germline V lookup: CDR1 SGHRS, CDR2 YFSETQ. Between the trimmed V and J ends, which lost 5 bases and 3 bases, there was a span of 13 bases. This CDR3 spans 14 amino acids. The CDR3 is CASRGNLRTDTQYF. CDR3 DNA: TGCGCCAGCAGGGGCAACCTTCGGACAGATACGCAGTATTTT.

The rearrangement uses TRBV19 and TRBJ2-1; 11 bases are shared with TRBD1. The CDR3 covers 16 residues. Germline loops: CDR1 LNHDA, CDR2 SQIVND (reference sequence). Trimming took 3 bases from V and 8 from J; bases not matched to a gene: 9. CDR3 region: CASSILPGQGDHEQFF. Here the CDR3 DNA reads TGTGCCAGTAGTATTCTACCGGGACAGGGGGACCATGAGCAGTTCTTC.

This clone was seen a single time. V usage is TRBV10-3 and J usage is TRBJ2-7; 8 bases match TRBD2. Per germline, CDR1 ENHRY and CDR2 SYGVKD. The CDR3 has 14 amino acids. V lost 4 bases and J lost 0; bases outside the gene matches: 2. CDR3 sequence: CAISGGRFSYEQYF. The CDR3 bases are TGTGCCATCAGTGGCGGGAGGTTCTCCTACGAGCAGTACTTC.

The genes are TRBV6-5 and TRBJ2-7; a possible D gene is TRBD1 (6 bases). V was trimmed by 5 bases and J by 6 bases, leaving 11 bases between them. The CDR3 totals 12 residues. Germline V gives CDR1 MNHEY, CDR2 SVGAGI. The CDR3 nucleotides read TGTGCCAGCAGTCGGGACACATCCGAGCAGTACTTC. It translates to CASSRDTSEQYF.

V and J are TRBV5-1 and TRBJ2-2; maybe TRBD1 (5 bases). This CDR3 is 15 amino acids long. Germline V gene lookup returns CDR1 SGHRS and CDR2 YFSETQ. The V end was cut by 7 bases, the J end by 0 bases, with 13 bases between. The CDR3: CASGPQGANTGELFF. In DNA form, the CDR3 reads TGCGCCAGCGGGCCTCAAGGGGCGAACACCGGGGAGCTGTTTTTT.

The genes are TRBV30 and TRBJ2-7; no clear D. The V end lost 1 base, the J end lost 0 bases, and 13 bases lay between the germline ends. There are 15 residues in the CDR3. Germline V gene sequence: CDR1 GTSNPN, CDR2 SVGIG (reference sequence). The CDR3 here is CAWSERQVFSYEQYF. The CDR3 DNA follows: TGTGCCTGGAGTGAAAGGCAGGTGTTCTCCTACGAGCAGTACTTC.

The chain combines TRBV29-1 with TRBJ2-2; perhaps TRBD2 as D (5 bases). Deletions cut 0 bases from V and 8 bases from J, with 16 bases between. The CDR3 is 15 amino acids. Germline lookup yields CDR1 SQVTM and CDR2 ANQGSEA. DNA for the CDR3: TGCAGCGTTGAAGACGAGGACTCCCGGACTGGGGAGCTGTTTTTT. Protein product: CSVEDEDSRTGELFF.

In its sample, this clone was seen once. The chain links TRBV19 to TRBJ2-2; the match to TRBD1 covers 7 bases. Trimming removed 6 bases from V and 3 bases from J; junction bases left unmatched: 10. The V gene's germline CDR1 is LNHDA and CDR2 SQIVND (reference sequence). The CDR3 length is 16 residues. For the CDR3, the DNA is TGTGCCAGTAGGGTTTTAGGGGGCATGGACACCGGGGAGCTGTTTTTT. It encodes CASRVLGGMDTGELFF.

The gene calls are TRBV11-3 and TRBJ2-1, with 9 bases matching TRBD1. Germline V gene data show CDR1 as SGHNT and CDR2 as YENEEA. V gave up 1 base and J gave up 1 base; unmatched junction bases: 14. CDR3 length equals 20 residues. Written as DNA, the CDR3 is TGTGCCAGCAGCTTAGGGTATGGGACAGGGTTATCTACATCCTACAATGAGCAGTTCTTC. This translates into CASSLGYGTGLSTSYNEQFF.

The V call is TRBV5-1, the J call TRBJ2-5, with 12 positions matching TRBD2. Germline V gene lookup returns CDR1 SGHRS and CDR2 YFSETQ. The CDR3 loop spans 16 amino acids. J was trimmed by 2 bases and V by 0 bases; bases with no gene match: 2. The CDR3, as DNA: TGCGCCAGCAGCTTGGTTCTAGCGGGAGGGCAAGAGACCCAGTACTTC. Its protein product is CASSLVLAGGQETQYF.

This clone has a single count. The chain uses TRBV2 and TRBJ1-1; 8 positions match TRBD1. The CDR3 runs 15 residues. Germline V gene sequence: CDR1 SNHLY, CDR2 FYNNEI. Losses at the gene ends were 5 bases for V and 3 bases for J; bases not matched to a gene: 8. In nucleotides, the CDR3 is TGTGCCAGCAGTTCCCGGACAGGGTGGGACACTGAAGCTTTCTTT. This gives the protein CASSSRTGWDTEAFF. The whole variable domain, remainder taken from reference TRBV2 and TRBJ1-1, is EPEVTQTPSHQVTQMGQEVILRCVPISNHLYFYWYRQILGQKVEFLVSFYNNEISEKSEIFDDQFSVERPDGSNFTLKIRSTKLEDSAMYFCASSSRTGWDTEAFFGQGTRLTVV.

The chain uses TRBV2 and TRBJ2-1; TRBD2 matches 7 bases. After removal of 6 bases from V and 4 bases from J, the junction contained 12 bases not matched to a gene. CDR3 length equals 16 residues. CDR1 SNHLY and CDR2 FYNNEI come from the germline V gene. CDR3 DNA sequence: TGTGCCAGCAGATCCGGGGCGGGAGAGGTTTACAATGAGCAGTTCTTC. Encoded protein: CASRSGAGEVYNEQFF.

This chain joins TRBV9 and TRBJ2-1; TRBD1 might be the D (5 bases). Per the germline V gene, CDR1 is SGDLS and CDR2 is YYNGEE. The CDR3 has 15 amino acids. V dropped 0 bases and J dropped 8 bases, with 15 bases sitting between them. CDR3: CASSVEQDDYHEQFF. CDR3 DNA: TGTGCCAGCAGCGTAGAACAGGATGATTACCATGAGCAGTTCTTC.